These 6 T cell receptor beta chains share one sample of origin, sequenced in a study of early T cells in non-severe SARS-CoV-2 infection. TCRdb called the 5' RACE reads again in MiXCR, with one record for every CDR3 protein. The data show about 97,000 distinct CDR3 sequences, 8% to 13% seen once. The source was whole blood, collected at baseline. The receptors were gathered from an adult who was a healthcare worker with PCR-confirmed SARS-CoV-2 infection or an uninfected control (not recorded which).

This clonotype turned up a few times. A junction end diverges from the germline sequence, so it may reflect a read error. The rearrangement joins TRBV7-2 to TRBJ1-5; tentatively, D is TRBD1 (5 bases). Germline V gene data show CDR1 as SGHTA and CDR2 as FQGNSA. The length of the CDR3 is 16 residues. The CDR3 DNA is TGTGCCAGCAGCCTAGCCGGGACGGACTCCAATCAGCCCCAGCATTTT. It codes for CASSLAGTDSNQPQHF.

The chain combines TRBV29-1 with TRBJ2-5, with 7 bases aligning to TRBD2. Germline V gene sequence: CDR1 SQVTM, CDR2 ANQGSEA. This CDR3 contains 13 residues. The CDR3 sequence: CSAGVQRGETQYF. CDR3 DNA sequence: TGCAGTGCGGGAGTCCAGCGGGGAGAGACCCAGTACTTC. Supplemented by reference TRBV29-1 and TRBJ2-5, the full variable domain reads SAVISQKPSRDICQRGTSLTIQCQVDSQVTMMFWYRQQPGQSLTLIATANQGSEATYESGFVIDKFPISRPNLTFSTLTVSNMSPEDSSIYLCSAGVQRGETQYFGPGTRLLVL.

V is TRBV11-2 and J is TRBJ1-6; TRBD1 is a possible D gene (6 bases). Germline V gene lookup returns CDR1 SGHAT and CDR2 FQNNGV. Trimming took 5 bases from V and 0 from J, leaving 11 bases between them. The CDR3 spans 16 residues. The CDR3 nucleotides read TGTGCCAGCAGCAACAGGGCGAGCTCCTATAATTCACCCCTCCACTTT. This translates into CASSNRASSYNSPLHF.

As regards this clonotype: At one boundary the junction diverges from the germline segment, which might be a read error. V usage is TRBV27 and J usage is TRBJ2-2; D uncertain. Germline V gives CDR1 MNHEY, CDR2 SMNVEV (reference sequence). The CDR3 is 14 amino acids. For the CDR3, the DNA is TGTGCCGGCAGTTTGCGCACGGACACCGGGGAGCTGTTTTTT. Amino acid sequence: CAGSLRTDTGELFF.

This clonotype was counted between two and nine times. V usage is TRBV11-2 and J usage is TRBJ1-2, with 8 positions matching TRBD1. The V gene end was trimmed by 5 bases and the J gene end by 5 bases; junction bases not matched to a gene: 4. The CDR3 spans 13 residues. The V gene's germline CDR1 is SGHAT and CDR2 FQNNGV. Here the CDR3 reads CASSRQGLYGYTF. The CDR3, as DNA: TGTGCCAGCAGCCGACAGGGGCTATATGGCTACACCTTC.

This clonotype was picked up many times. The chain has TRBV10-3 and TRBJ2-3, with D perhaps matching TRBD2 (5 bases). The CDR3 is made up of 14 amino acids. Germline V gene sequence: CDR1 ENHRY, CDR2 SYGVKD. V gave up 4 bases and J gave up 4 bases, with 12 bases separating them. The CDR3 loop is CAISGVLGADTQYF. The CDR3 region has the DNA TGTGCCATCAGTGGAGTGTTGGGAGCAGATACGCAGTATTTT.